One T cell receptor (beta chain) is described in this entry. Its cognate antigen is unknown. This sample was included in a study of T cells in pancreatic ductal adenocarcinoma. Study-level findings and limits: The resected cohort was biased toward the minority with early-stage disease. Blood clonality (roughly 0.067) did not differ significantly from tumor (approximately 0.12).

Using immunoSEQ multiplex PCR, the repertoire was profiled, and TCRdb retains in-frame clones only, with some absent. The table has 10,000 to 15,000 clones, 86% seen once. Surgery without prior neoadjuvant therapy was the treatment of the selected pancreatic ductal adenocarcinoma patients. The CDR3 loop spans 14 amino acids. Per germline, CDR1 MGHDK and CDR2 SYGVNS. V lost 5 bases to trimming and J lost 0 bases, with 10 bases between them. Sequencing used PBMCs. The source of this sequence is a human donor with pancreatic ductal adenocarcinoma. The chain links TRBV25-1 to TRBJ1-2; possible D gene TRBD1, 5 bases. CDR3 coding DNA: TGTGCCAGCAGTTATCAGGGAGCTAACTATGGCTACACCTTC. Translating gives CASSYQGANYGYTF.